Below, 18 T cell receptor beta chains from the same sample are listed, as sequenced in a study of cytomegalovirus exposure and HLA in healthy donors. A multiplex PCR was run with 60 Vbeta primers and 13 Jbeta primers. TCRdb's table, derived via immunoSEQ multiplex PCR, lists solely in-frame clones and lacks some. The sample has about 39,000 clones. The sample comprised PBMCs. The receptors were gathered from a male donor in good health and CMV-seronegative.

The chain is built from TRBV7-9 and TRBJ1-1, with D unclear. Germline V CDR1 and CDR2: SEHNR, FQNEAQ (reference sequence). This CDR3 is built from 13 residues. The ends were cut back, 1 base at V and 3 bases at J, with 6 bases in the middle. DNA of the CDR3: TGTGCCAGCAGCTTAGAACGGTACACTGAAGCTTTCTTT. This gives the protein CASSLERYTEAFF.

This chain links TRBV11-2 with TRBJ1-1; D may be TRBD1 (5 bases). Germline V CDR1 and CDR2: SGHAT, FQNNGV. The V end was cut by 8 bases, the J end by 3 bases, with 13 bases between. The CDR3 length is 13 residues. CDR3 DNA sequence: TGTGCCAGCTCAAGTTCCAGGGACACTGAAGCTTTCTTT. Protein sequence: CASSSSRDTEAFF. Drawing the rest from reference TRBV11-2 and TRBJ1-1, the complete variable domain is EAGVAQSPRYKIIEKRQSVAFWCNPISGHATLYWYQQILGQGPKLLIQFQNNGVVDDSQLPKDRFSAERLKGVDSTLKIQPAKLEDSAVYLCASSSSRDTEAFFGQGTRLTVV.

The V and J genes are TRBV25-1 and TRBJ1-2; perhaps TRBD1 as D (6 bases). V gave up 5 bases and J gave up 3 bases, with 10 bases separating them. Looked up from germline, CDR1 is MGHDK and CDR2 is SYGVNS. The CDR3 is 13 amino acids. CDR3 sequence reads: CASSRGGDYGYTF. CDR3 DNA sequence: TGTGCCAGCAGTAGGGGGGGCGACTATGGCTACACCTTC.

The chain has TRBV7-6 and TRBJ1-6, with D perhaps matching TRBD1 (5 bases). The CDR3 length is 15 residues. With 6 bases removed from V and 9 bases from J, the gap between germline ends came to 18 bases. CDR1 and CDR2 from the germline V gene are SGHVS and FNYEAQ. This CDR3 reads CASSSAGTGVSPLHF. CDR3 nucleotide sequence: TGTGCCAGCAGTTCAGCCGGGACGGGGGTTTCACCCCTCCACTTT.

The chain has TRBV18 and TRBJ1-3; D is ambiguous. Germline V gene sequence: CDR1 KGHSH, CDR2 LQKENI. V was pared by 3 bases and J by 3 bases, with 12 bases between. The CDR3 runs 15 residues. The CDR3 spells CASSPSPSGGNTIYF. The CDR3 region has the DNA TGTGCCAGCTCACCCTCTCCGTCGGGTGGAAACACCATATATTTT.

J is TRBJ2-3 and V is TRBV29-1, with D possibly being TRBD2 (6 bases). Germline V gene data show CDR1 as SQVTM and CDR2 as ANQGSEA. The CDR3 spans 13 residues. V was pared by 5 bases and J by 5 bases, with 14 bases between. CDR3 sequence reads: CSVLFAGKDTQYF. In nucleotides, the CDR3 is TGCAGCGTTCTTTTTGCGGGGAAAGATACGCAGTATTTT.

The V and J genes are TRBV5-5 and TRBJ2-7, with 11 bases matching TRBD2. V shed 7 bases, J shed 2 bases, and the junction held 8 bases outside the gene matches. CDR3 length: 15 residues. The germline V gene has CDR1 SGHKS and CDR2 YYEKEE (reference sequence). This CDR3 is CASFGLAGLTYEQYF. CDR3 sequence (DNA): TGTGCCAGCTTCGGACTAGCGGGCCTCACCTACGAGCAGTACTTC.

This chain joins TRBV29-1 and TRBJ2-4; tentative D call: TRBD2 (5 bases). V was clipped by 0 bases and J by 4 bases, with 19 bases between them. From germline, CDR1 is SQVTM and CDR2 ANQGSEA. The CDR3 totals 17 residues. CDR3 nucleotides: TGCAGCGTTGAAGAGCAAATTTTTCGGAAGCGGAAAAACATTCAGTACTTC. Translation gives CSVEEQIFRKRKNIQYF. Based on the CDR3 plus reference TRBV29-1 and TRBJ2-4, the full variable domain is SAVISQKPSRDICQRGTSLTIQCQVDSQVTMMFWYRQQPGQSLTLIATANQGSEATYESGFVIDKFPISRPNLTFSTLTVSNMSPEDSSIYLCSVEEQIFRKRKNIQYFGAGTRLSVL.

V gene TRBV30 combines with J gene TRBJ1-4, with TRBD1 matching 8 bases. The germline V gene has CDR1 GTSNPN and CDR2 SVGIG (reference sequence). CDR3 size: 14 residues. J gave up 4 bases and V 6 bases, and 7 bases lay outside the gene matches. CDR3 DNA sequence: TGTGCCTGTCCCCGGACAGGGAGTAATGAAAAACTGTTTTTT. This encodes CACPRTGSNEKLFF. The variable domain in full, with the rest retrieved from reference TRBV30 and TRBJ1-4, is SQTIHQWPATLVQPVGSPLSLECTVEGTSNPNLYWYRQAAGRGLQLLFYSVGIGQISSEVPQNLSASRPQDRQFILSSKKLLLSDSGFYLCACPRTGSNEKLFFGSGTQLSVL.

The rearrangement links TRBV27 to TRBJ1-1, with a tentative D call TRBD1 (5 bases). V was clipped by 1 base and J by 7 bases, with 10 bases between them. Germline V gene data show CDR1 as MNHEY and CDR2 as SMNVEV (reference sequence). This CDR3 comprises 13 residues. Here the CDR3 reads CASSLYGTFEAFF. Here the CDR3 DNA reads TGTGCCAGCAGTTTATACGGGACTTTTGAAGCTTTCTTT.

V is TRBV6-5 and J is TRBJ1-1; tentatively, D is TRBD1 (5 bases). The CDR3 is made up of 15 amino acids. Deletions cut 5 bases from V and 0 bases from J, with 13 bases between. Germline CDR1 MNHEY, CDR2 SVGAGI. The CDR3 coding sequence is TGTGCCAGCAGTGGTCGACAGAAAATGAACACTGAAGCTTTCTTT. Translated: CASSGRQKMNTEAFF.

The chain employs TRBV28 and TRBJ1-2; the D gene is possibly TRBD1 (6 bases). The CDR3 is 15 residues long. The germline V gene has CDR1 MDHEN and CDR2 SYDVKM. Trimming removed 3 bases at V and 0 bases at J, with 11 bases between. The CDR3 DNA follows: TGTGCCAGCAGTTTTGGCCAGGGGACTAACTATGGCTACACCTTC. It yields the protein CASSFGQGTNYGYTF.

The CDR3 DNA is TGTGCCATCAGTGAGCAGGGCGCAACTAATGAAAAACTGTTTTTT. Translation: CAISEQGATNEKLFF. The rearrangement joins TRBV10-3 to TRBJ1-4; D possibly corresponds to TRBD1 (5 bases). The CDR3 has 15 residues. The V end was cut by 2 bases, the J end by 0 bases, with 7 bases between. The germline V gene encodes CDR1 ENHRY and CDR2 SYGVKD.

The genes are TRBV4-1 and TRBJ2-7; D is perhaps TRBD1 (6 bases). This CDR3 is built from 17 residues. V was cut by 4 bases and J by 0 bases, with 19 bases left in between. From germline, CDR1 is MGHRA and CDR2 YSYEKL. The CDR3 region is CASSPLFRQASSYEQYF. The CDR3 nucleotides are TGCGCCAGCAGCCCCTTATTTCGACAGGCAAGCTCCTACGAGCAGTACTTC.

The rearrangement joins TRBV11-2 to TRBJ1-1; D remains ambiguous. Trimming removed 3 bases at V and 4 bases at J, with 12 bases between. Germline CDR1 and CDR2: SGHAT and FQNNGV. CDR3 length equals 14 residues. Here the CDR3 reads CASSLRVSSTEAFF. The CDR3 DNA reads TGTGCCAGCAGCTTGAGGGTTTCGAGCACTGAAGCTTTCTTT.

V is TRBV6-1 and J is TRBJ2-5; tentatively, D is TRBD2 (7 bases). This CDR3 region has 14 residues. The germline V gene has CDR1 MNHNS and CDR2 SASEGT. V lost 9 bases and J 0 bases, leaving 14 bases between the germline ends. CDR3 in DNA: TGTGCCAGTCGGGGGCGGGGGAACCAAGAGACCCAGTACTTC. This codes for CASRGRGNQETQYF.

J is TRBJ1-1 and V is TRBV5-1, with D perhaps matching TRBD1 (6 bases). Deletions cut 2 bases from V and 0 bases from J, with 8 bases between. Germline CDR1 SGHRS, CDR2 YFSETQ. This CDR3 has 14 amino acids. CDR3 protein: CASSFQGMNTEAFF. CDR3 DNA: TGCGCCAGCAGCTTTCAGGGGATGAACACTGAAGCTTTCTTT. Full variable domain (rest looked up from reference TRBV5-1 and TRBJ1-1): KAGVTQTPRYLIKTRGQQVTLSCSPISGHRSVSWYQQTPGQGLQFLFEYFSETQRNKGNFPGRFSGRQFSNSRSEMNVSTLELGDSALYLCASSFQGMNTEAFFGQGTRLTVV.

The chain joins TRBV10-3 to TRBJ1-6; 9 bases line up with TRBD1. From germline, CDR1 is ENHRY and CDR2 SYGVKD. CDR3 size: 14 residues. V was clipped by 3 bases and J by 6 bases; unmatched bases: 0. The CDR3, as DNA: TGTGCCATCAGTGAACAGGGGGCTAATTCACCCCTCCACTTT. It specifies CAISEQGANSPLHF.